Each of the 14 T cell receptor beta chains below was sequenced from the same sample in a study of PD-L1 blockade in urothelial cancer. The method was immunoSEQ multiplex PCR; TCRdb's version includes in-frame clones alone and lacks a portion of them. The sample has roughly 67,000 clones, around 85% seen once; the top ten hold about 16%. Noted time point: pretreatment peripheral blood. Sequences were derived from PBMCs, sampled around atezolizumab (anti-PD-L1) treatment. Receptors originate from a man aged 60-69 years with urothelial cancer.

As DNA, the CDR3 is TGTGCCAGCCGAGGCAGGGGGCTACTGGATGGCTACACCTTC. Protein: CASRGRGLLDGYTF. The gene calls are TRBV6-5 and TRBJ1-2; TRBD1 aligns across 8 bases. The CDR3 sequence is 14 residues long. V dropped 8 bases and J dropped 6; count of bases not matched to a gene: 11. Germline CDR1 reads MNHEY; CDR2 reads SVGAGI.

This clone was recorded a few times. The chain recombines TRBV9 with TRBJ1-1; D unresolved. The V end lost 4 bases, the J end lost 4 bases, and 17 bases lay between the germline ends. Germline V gives CDR1 SGDLS, CDR2 YYNGEE. This CDR3 region has 15 residues. CDR3 in DNA: TGTGCCAGCAGCCCATCCCCTGGAGGGCTCACTGAAGCTTTCTTT. As protein: CASSPSPGGLTEAFF.

This clone showed up just once. The chain recombines TRBV12-2 with TRBJ2-2; TRBD2 is taken as the D call from the table, unchecked against the DNA. TRBV12-2 has pseudogene status. CDR3 length: 16 amino acids. The CDR3: CASRFGRERGTGELFF. CDR3 nucleotide sequence: TGTGCAAGTCGCTTTGGCCGCGAACGGGGAACCGGGGAGCTGTTTTTT.

The chain recombines TRBV7-2 with TRBJ2-7; TRBD2 aligns across 9 bases. The CDR3 runs 15 residues. V lost 2 bases and J lost 4; bases outside the gene matches: 6. Germline CDR1 is SGHTA and CDR2 is FQGNSA. The CDR3 here is CASSLRAGGPYEQYF. The CDR3 DNA reads as TGTGCCAGCAGCTTACGAGCGGGGGGCCCGTACGAGCAGTACTTC. Supplemented by reference TRBV7-2 and TRBJ2-7, the full variable domain reads GAGVSQSPSNKVTEKGKDVELRCDPISGHTALYWYRQSLGQGLEFLIYFQGNSAPDKSGLPSDRFSAERTGGSVSTLTIQRTQQEDSAVYLCASSLRAGGPYEQYFGPGTRLTVT.

The chain employs TRBV11-3 and TRBJ1-4, with TRBD1 matching 7 bases. Germline-derived CDR1 and CDR2 are SGHNT and YENEEA. Trimming removed 6 bases from V and 6 bases from J; junction bases left unmatched: 7. The CDR3 consists of 14 residues. The CDR3 region is CASSTGTVDEKLFF. The CDR3, as DNA: TGTGCCAGCAGTACCGGGACAGTTGATGAAAAACTGTTTTTT.

The CDR3 protein is CASSAQGASSYTF. CDR3 bases: TGTGCCAGCAGCGCCCAGGGGGCATCTAGCTACACCTTC. V is TRBV2 and J is TRBJ1-2; 8 positions match TRBD1. The CDR3 length is 13 residues. The V segment lost 6 bases and the J segment 9 bases; nucleotides outside the gene matches: 9. Germline lookup yields CDR1 SNHLY and CDR2 FYNNEI.

V usage is TRBV7-2 and J usage is TRBJ2-3; 12 bases align to TRBD2. V shed 4 bases, J shed 5 bases, and the junction held 13 bases outside the gene matches. The CDR3 runs to 18 residues. Germline V gene data show CDR1 as SGHTA and CDR2 as FQGNSA. The CDR3 nucleotides read TGTGCCAGCAGCTCCCGACTAGCGGGGGATCCCCGGGGAGATACGCAGTATTTT. Its protein product is CASSSRLAGDPRGDTQYF.

The J gene is TRBJ1-5, the V gene TRBV27; D may be TRBD1 (6 bases). V lost 5 bases and J lost 5, with 19 bases in between. This CDR3 has 16 residues. The V gene's germline CDR1 is MNHEY and CDR2 SMNVEV (reference sequence). The CDR3 spells CASSARTGGGDQPQHF. As DNA, the CDR3 is TGTGCCAGCAGTGCCAGGACGGGGGGCGGCGATCAGCCCCAGCATTTT.

The chain carries TRBV5-1 and TRBJ2-3; 8 nucleotides line up with TRBD2. Unmatched junction bases numbered 3, after V lost 2 bases and J lost 1 base. CDR3 length equals 15 residues. CDR1 SGHRS and CDR2 YFSETQ come from the germline V gene. The CDR3, as DNA: TGCGCCAGCAGCTTTACGGGGGGGGGCACAGATACGCAGTATTTT. Protein: CASSFTGGGTDTQYF. Complete variable domain (other parts from reference TRBV5-1 and TRBJ2-3): KAGVTQTPRYLIKTRGQQVTLSCSPISGHRSVSWYQQTPGQGLQFLFEYFSETQRNKGNFPGRFSGRQFSNSRSEMNVSTLELGDSALYLCASSFTGGGTDTQYFGPGTRLTVL.

The V gene is TRBV7-2, the J gene TRBJ1-5, with 7 bases lining up with TRBD1. Germline-derived CDR1 and CDR2 are SGHTA and FQGNSA. The J segment lost 8 bases and the V segment lost 4 bases, leaving 11 bases of the junction unmatched. The CDR3 has 15 amino acids. CDR3: CASSSTGASHEPQHF. For the CDR3, the DNA is TGTGCCAGCAGCTCTACAGGGGCATCCCATGAGCCCCAGCATTTT.

The CDR3 coding sequence is TGTGCCAGCAGCTTAGTTCCAGGGGTTAATGAGCAGTTCTTC. This translates into CASSLVPGVNEQFF. V usage is TRBV7-8 and J usage is TRBJ2-1; the D gene is possibly TRBD1 (6 bases). Germline assignment: CDR1 SGHVS and CDR2 FQNEAQ. Trimming took 1 base from V and 7 from J, leaving 11 bases between them. The CDR3 runs 14 residues.

The chain joins TRBV5-1 to TRBJ1-1; D uncertain. This CDR3 is 14 amino acids long. The germline gives CDR1 SGHRS, CDR2 YFSETQ. V lost 0 bases and J lost 6, with 12 bases in between. The CDR3: CASSLASRGSEAFF. The CDR3 DNA sequence: TGCGCCAGCAGCTTGGCCTCCAGAGGGTCTGAAGCTTTCTTT.

The J gene is TRBJ2-5, the V gene TRBV30; D remains ambiguous. V dropped 5 bases and J dropped 5 bases, with 12 bases sitting between them. Germline V lookup: CDR1 GTSNPN, CDR2 SVGIG (reference sequence). The CDR3 covers 12 residues. CDR3 in DNA: TGTGCCTGGGGTAGAGCACGGGAGACCCAGTACTTC. It is translated as CAWGRARETQYF.

The chain carries TRBV14 and TRBJ2-1, with 7 bases identical to TRBD1. Germline trimming cut 8 bases from V and 3 bases from J; bases unmatched to any gene: 10. This CDR3 has 15 residues. Per the germline V gene, CDR1 is SGHDN and CDR2 is FVKESK. CDR3 amino acids: CASADRFSLYNEQFF. In DNA form, the CDR3 reads TGTGCCAGCGCGGACAGGTTCTCCCTCTACAATGAGCAGTTCTTC.